Listed here are 22 T cell receptor beta chains from one sample, sequenced in a study of cytomegalovirus exposure and HLA in healthy donors. PCR amplification relied on 60 Vbeta primers (plus 13 Jbeta primers). The data were produced by immunoSEQ multiplex PCR, yet TCRdb's version contains in-frame clones alone and is incomplete. The sample contains 100,000 to 150,000 clones, 77% of which appear only once. The sample taken for sequencing was PBMCs. The receptors here all came from a woman between 40 and 55 years old in good health and CMV-seronegative.

The chain links TRBV19 to TRBJ1-3; D is ambiguous. Germline CDR1 reads LNHDA; CDR2 reads SQIVND (reference sequence). Trimming pared 3 bases from V and 0 bases from J, leaving 12 bases between. The CDR3 sequence is 16 residues long. CDR3 protein: CASSIPAYSSGNTIYF. CDR3 in DNA: TGTGCCAGTAGTATCCCCGCGTACAGCTCTGGAAACACCATATATTTT.

The chain links TRBV27 to TRBJ2-5; D gene unclear. The V gene lost 1 base and the J gene lost 5 bases, with 8 bases spanning the gap. The CDR3 length is 13 residues. Germline CDR1 and CDR2: MNHEY and SMNVEV (reference sequence). CDR3 bases: TGTGCCAGCAGTTTATATAGGCGGGAGACCCAGTACTTC. Translation gives CASSLYRRETQYF.

This rearrangement joins TRBV29-1 to TRBJ2-5; TRBD2 aligns across 15 bases. The CDR3 runs 15 residues. Germline CDR1 is SQVTM and CDR2 is ANQGSEA. Trimming cost V 7 bases and J 4 bases; bases outside gene matches: 7. In DNA form, the CDR3 reads TGCAGCGGGGAGGGACTAGCGGGGGGTGGAGAGACCCAGTACTTC. Translated, it gives CSGEGLAGGGETQYF.

In DNA, the CDR3 is TGCGCCAGCAGGAACAGATTCACAGATACGCAGTATTTT. It translates to CASRNRFTDTQYF. The chain links TRBV10-1 to TRBJ2-3, with no clear D. V shed 6 bases and J shed 2 bases, with 9 bases lying between them. Germline-derived CDR1 and CDR2 are WNHNN and SYGVQD (reference sequence). The CDR3 extends over 13 amino acids.

The chain joins TRBV18 to TRBJ2-5; unclear D gene. Germline CDR1 KGHSH, CDR2 LQKENI. The CDR3 runs to 16 residues. Trimming removed 3 bases from V and 3 bases from J, with 17 bases in between. CDR3 region: CASSPKAAIYKETQYF. The CDR3 bases are TGTGCCAGCTCACCGAAGGCAGCGATCTATAAAGAGACCCAGTACTTC.

The rearrangement links TRBV5-1 to TRBJ2-2; perhaps TRBD2 as D (6 bases). The CDR3 is 15 amino acids. Germline CDR1 is SGHRS and CDR2 is YFSETQ. Trimming shortened V by 0 bases and J by 6 bases, and 12 bases separated the two germline ends. As DNA, the CDR3 is TGCGCCAGCAGCTTGGATTCTAGGGAGGCCGGGGAGCTGTTTTTT. Encoded protein: CASSLDSREAGELFF.

V and J are TRBV4-3 and TRBJ1-4; TRBD1 matches at 7 bases. Germline V CDR1 and CDR2: LGHNA, YSLEER. The CDR3 sequence is 16 residues long. V was pared by 1 base and J by 4 bases, with 6 bases of the junction left unmatched. CDR3 in amino acids: CASSQGQGIGNEKLFF. The CDR3 nucleotides read TGCGCCAGCAGCCAAGGACAGGGTATCGGTAATGAAAAACTGTTTTTT.

The chain employs TRBV6-5 and TRBJ2-7; 10 bases are shared with TRBD1. There are 13 residues in the CDR3. CDR1 is MNHEY and CDR2 is SVGAGI in the germline V gene. V gave up 4 bases and J gave up 5 bases; unmatched junction bases: 2. The CDR3 sequence is CASSLGQGNEQYF. The CDR3 DNA reads TGTGCCAGCAGTTTGGGACAGGGGAACGAGCAGTACTTC.

The chain joins TRBV27 to TRBJ2-5; maybe TRBD2 (6 bases). V was pared by 6 bases and J by 6 bases, with 23 bases between. The CDR3 has 16 residues. Per germline, CDR1 MNHEY and CDR2 SMNVEV (reference sequence). CDR3 in amino acids: CASRPGKVGGGKTQYF. In DNA form, the CDR3 reads TGTGCCAGCAGACCTGGGAAAGTGGGGGGTGGGAAGACCCAGTACTTC.

V gene TRBV9 combines with J gene TRBJ2-1; no firm D call. This CDR3 is built from 14 residues. The ends were cut back, 0 bases at V and 2 bases at J, with 6 bases in the middle. Germline V gene lookup returns CDR1 SGDLS and CDR2 YYNGEE. CDR3 nucleotide sequence: TGTGCCAGCAGCGTAGAACATCCCTACAATGAGCAGTTCTTC. It yields the protein CASSVEHPYNEQFF.

This rearrangement joins TRBV6-6 to TRBJ2-7; 10 nucleotides match TRBD1. The CDR3 extends over 14 amino acids. The germline V gene has CDR1 MNHNY and CDR2 SVGAGI (reference sequence). V lost 7 bases to trimming and J lost 0 bases; unmatched junction nucleotides: 3. CDR3 loop: CASMGDRGSYEQYF. CDR3 nucleotides: TGTGCCAGCATGGGGGACAGGGGCTCCTACGAGCAGTACTTC.

The chain couples TRBV25-1 to TRBJ2-1; the match to TRBD1 covers 7 bases. In germline, CDR1 is MGHDK, CDR2 SYGVNS. V lost 4 bases and J lost 3; bases outside the gene matches: 9. The CDR3 consists of 16 residues. DNA of the CDR3: TGTGCCAGCAGTGGACCCGACAGGGACATCTACAATGAGCAGTTCTTC. Translated, it gives CASSGPDRDIYNEQFF.

The chain joins TRBV6-5 to TRBJ2-5; 7 bases map to TRBD1. Germline CDR1 MNHEY, CDR2 SVGAGI. The trim removed 2 bases at V and 6 bases at J, leaving 6 bases unmatched. This CDR3 region has 14 residues. The CDR3 coding sequence is TGTGCCAGCAGTTACGGGCAGGGGGTAAAGACCCAGTACTTC. It is translated as CASSYGQGVKTQYF.

This chain connects TRBV6-6 to TRBJ1-2; D gene uncertain. This CDR3 spans 15 amino acids. Trimming left V 0 bases short and J 4 bases short, with 12 bases between. Germline CDR1 is MNHNY and CDR2 is SVGAGI (reference sequence). The CDR3 sequence is CASSYSTGNSYGYTF. CDR3 nucleotide sequence: TGTGCCAGCAGTTACTCGACGGGGAATTCCTATGGCTACACCTTC.

The V call is TRBV5-1, the J call TRBJ2-6, with 9 bases that match TRBD1. CDR3 length equals 17 residues. The V segment lost 1 base and the J segment 2 bases; nucleotides outside the gene matches: 4. The germline gives CDR1 SGHRS, CDR2 YFSETQ. CDR3 DNA sequence: TGCGCCAGCAGCTTGAAACAGGGGGCTGCTGGGGCCAACGTCCTGACTTTC. The encoded protein is CASSLKQGAAGANVLTF. The variable domain in full, completed from reference TRBV5-1 and TRBJ2-6, reads KAGVTQTPRYLIKTRGQQVTLSCSPISGHRSVSWYQQTPGQGLQFLFEYFSETQRNKGNFPGRFSGRQFSNSRSEMNVSTLELGDSALYLCASSLKQGAAGANVLTFGAGSRLTVL.

V usage is TRBV28 and J usage is TRBJ1-2, with a possible D match to TRBD1 (6 bases). The CDR3 length is 14 residues. CDR1 MDHEN and CDR2 SYDVKM come from the germline V gene. Trimming took 2 bases from V and 5 from J, leaving 12 bases between them. The DNA of the CDR3 is TGTGCCAGCAGTTTAGGACAGAGAATGTATGGCTACACCTTC. Its translation is CASSLGQRMYGYTF.

This clone was seen just once. This chain connects TRBV27 to TRBJ1-1; TRBD1 aligns across 9 bases. This CDR3 contains 17 residues. V lost 5 bases, J lost 5 bases, and 15 bases stayed unmatched. The germline V gene has CDR1 MNHEY and CDR2 SMNVEV (reference sequence). The CDR3 region has the DNA TGTGCCAGCAGTAAAATACAGGGGGCCCTTAGGAGAACTGAAGCTTTCTTT. This encodes CASSKIQGALRRTEAFF.

The chain couples TRBV5-1 to TRBJ1-1, with 10 bases matching TRBD1. The CDR3 has 15 residues. Per the germline V gene, CDR1 is SGHRS and CDR2 is YFSETQ. V dropped 4 bases and J dropped 2; count of bases not matched to a gene: 5. Here the CDR3 DNA reads TGCGCCAGCAGCCCGGGGACAGGGGTTAACACTGAAGCTTTCTTT. It codes for CASSPGTGVNTEAFF.

The chain uses TRBV5-1 and TRBJ2-5; 11 bases match TRBD2. CDR1 SGHRS and CDR2 YFSETQ come from the germline V gene. Unmatched junction bases numbered 11, after V lost 6 bases and J lost 4 bases. There are 16 residues in the CDR3. The CDR3 bases are TGCGCCAGCACCCGGGGGGGGACTAGCGGTTCAGAGACCCAGTACTTC. Translated: CASTRGGTSGSETQYF. Filled out from reference TRBV5-1 and TRBJ2-5, the complete variable domain reads KAGVTQTPRYLIKTRGQQVTLSCSPISGHRSVSWYQQTPGQGLQFLFEYFSETQRNKGNFPGRFSGRQFSNSRSEMNVSTLELGDSALYLCASTRGGTSGSETQYFGPGTRLLVL.

In DNA, the CDR3 is TGTGCCAGCAGCTTACGTAGGACAGGGCGAAGCACAGATACGCAGTATTTT. This encodes CASSLRRTGRSTDTQYF. V gene TRBV7-3 combines with J gene TRBJ2-3; 8 bases are a match to TRBD1. The CDR3 length is 17 residues. CDR1 and CDR2 from the germline V gene are SGHTA and FQGTGA. V gave up 2 bases and J gave up 0 bases; unmatched junction bases: 7.

The chain has TRBV7-2 and TRBJ2-7; the D gene is possibly TRBD2 (7 bases). Per germline, CDR1 SGHTA and CDR2 FQGNSA. The CDR3 sequence is 14 residues long. V lost 4 bases and J 4 bases, leaving 14 bases between the germline ends. CDR3 sequence (DNA): TGTGCCAGCAGCTCCGCCGGGGGGCAGTACGAGCAGTACTTC. It is translated as CASSSAGGQYEQYF.

The rearrangement links TRBV2 to TRBJ2-7, with TRBD1 matching 9 bases. The germline V gene encodes CDR1 SNHLY and CDR2 FYNNEI. This CDR3 has 15 residues. J lost 3 bases, V lost 2 bases, and 5 bases had no gene match. The CDR3 is CASSEPDRGGYEQYF. CDR3 bases: TGTGCCAGCAGTGAACCCGACAGGGGGGGCTACGAGCAGTACTTC.